Included here is one T cell receptor beta chain sequence, with context. Here immunoSEQ multiplex PCR was the method, and the copy in TCRdb shows in-frame clones only, minus some. The sample consists of a few hundred thousand clones, roughly nine tenths of them appearing once. This specimen comes from a study of blood T cell repertoires in COVID-19. This CDR3 comprises 16 residues. Germline V gene data show CDR1 as SGHDT and CDR2 as YYEEEE. V trimming: 2 bases; J trimming: 4 bases; junction bases outside the gene matches: 9. This chain links TRBV5-6 with TRBJ2-1, with 7 bases matching TRBD2. The receptor comes from a woman aged 45-65 years with acute or convalescent COVID-19. What was sequenced was peripheral blood. In DNA form, the CDR3 reads TGTGCCAGCAGCTTACCAGAGGGAGGGATTTACAATGAGCAGTTCTTC. Amino acid sequence: CASSLPEGGIYNEQFF.